A single TCR beta chain is shown here with its context. Its antigen target is currently unknown. Base qualities are missing; no much larger clone stands one base away. This entry belongs to a study of cytomegalovirus exposure and HLA in healthy donors (dated by TCRdb to the late 2010s). Background on the whole study: According to an earlier analysis of 587 of the donors, some 180 million T cells yielded roughly 100 million unique TCR beta sequences and about 300 Gb of sequence data. An earlier analysis of 587 of the donors used high-throughput TCR beta sequencing to judge whether each TCR beta V gene segment behaved as functional or pseudogenic. A later genetic analysis took genome-wide SNP genotypes for about three fifths of the 666 donors and used that subset as a discovery cohort. Of the roughly 410 genotyped donors, more than 75% were placed in the genetic ancestry cluster associated with self-reported Caucasian donors. A later analysis re-examined previously published TCR beta repertoires from 600 to 700 donors and added high-resolution HLA genotyping to investigate patterns of TCR occurrence. HLA typing covered class I and class II loci at four-digit resolution. A few DR-DQ haplotypes were treated as single units for association and clustering because of strong linkage in the cohort. A separate validation cohort of approximately 120 different subjects was used in addition to the roughly 720-subject first cohort. Donor age, sex, ethnicity and CMV serostatus were compiled alongside the repertoire data. The T cell repertoires of some 700 subjects were profiled by immunosequencing and related to cytomegalovirus serostatus. Rather than using new phenotypic data, the later analysis identified candidate immune exposures from TCR beta sequences and from how often those sequences occurred across donors. On average, around 230,000 unique TCR beta nucleotide sequences were sequenced per donor among 350 to 400 genotyped donors of the cohort, with about 17% of those sequences being non-productive. The study aimed to test whether signatures of past pathogen exposure could be identified by cataloging public T cell receptors. Every repertoire in the discovery cohort had been generated on one and the same sequencing platform. The number of typed donors differed by locus: 629-630 for A, B, C, DRB1 and DQB1; some 540 for DQA1; some 610 for DPA1; and roughly 450 for DPB1. Roughly 300 gigabases of sequencing data and around 85 million unique TCR sequences made up an early release that covered approximately 620 HLA-typed donors. To predict cytomegalovirus infection status, the study combined high-throughput TCR immunosequencing, statistical association of individual TCRs with disease status, and machine learning.

The cohort consisted of 650 to 700 healthy bone marrow donors. All cohort members were sampled while nominally healthy, although unrecorded immune exposures were likely present. The donor was CMV seronegative and was included in the group of several hundred seronegative cohort members. A peripheral blood sample was provided by each donor, and peripheral blood mononuclear cells were used for TCR beta sequencing. Genomic DNA was extracted from the blood cell samples with the Qiagen DNeasy Blood Extraction Kit. Overall results and qualifications from the work: The 87-base-pair reads could not distinguish some IMGT-functional V segments, including TRBV6-2 and TRBV6-3, so those segments were excluded. Because HLA typing was missing for some donors at each locus, association tests included only the typed subset. According to a later analysis, parvovirus B19, influenza, CMV and Epstein-Barr virus appeared linked to several top co-occurrence clusters. In vitro tests confirmed that a few of the cytomegalovirus-associated TCR beta chains recognize cytomegalovirus antigens. Assigning TCR associations to individual alleles was difficult when HLA alleles, especially DR and DQ, strongly co-occurred. Most CMV-associated TCR beta chains appeared to be HLA-restricted in a later analysis, and the HLA associations seemed to be driven largely by CMV exposure. The cohort was sequenced for TCR beta chains only, and without alpha or paired-chain data the features that could be detected were limited. A later analysis found that TCR association rates varied across HLA loci, with DRB1 alleles showing the most associated TCRs and HLA-C alleles the fewest. In the study, some 180 TCR beta chains were listed as associated with cytomegalovirus. CMV serostatus was the only immune exposure information available for the cohort. A cluster of highly shared sequence variants was judged likely to be a technical artifact of the sequencing pipeline. According to the authors, the approach could potentially be generalized to other disease states and immunological phenotypes. Approximately 16 rarely observed V segments, including chromosome 9 orphons, were excluded from the earlier analysis of several hundred of the donors because counts were too low. The classifier was reported to diagnose cytomegalovirus status with high specificity and sensitivity in both the original and validation cohorts. In a later genetic analysis, fewer N-insertions in productive TCRs were reported among donors in an Asian-associated ancestry cluster than the approximately 630-donor mean. In a later analysis, over 15,000 TCR beta sequences were associated with specific HLA alleles at a false discovery rate of 0.05. In an earlier analysis of fewer than 750 of the donors, most TCR beta V segments were observed in productive rearrangements about 87% or about 30% of the time, broadly matching IMGT annotations. Most TCR sequences were observed very rarely across donors, whereas some public TCRs were present in many individuals. Sequencing depth was assumed to be roughly uniform across donors in the presence/absence analyses, though that assumption may not hold. A later genetic analysis associated a missense DCLRE1C variant with V-gene and J-gene trimming of TCR beta chains, and an independent cohort replicated the association. A further reported finding was that TCR beta sequences accurately predicted the HLA-A and HLA-B alleles for most subjects in the first cohort. In a later analysis, HLA-associated TCR beta chains were found to be more clonally expanded and to have lower generation probabilities than equally common non-associated chains. Linkage disequilibrium might explain the correlated functional status among segregating V segments, but an unknown experimental factor could not be ruled out.

Receptor libraries were prepared by the immunoSEQ multiplex PCR assay. For the multiplex PCR, a mixture combining 60 forward primers for TCR Vbeta segments and 13 reverse primers for TCR Jbeta segments was used. The CDR3 region of rearranged TCR beta genes was amplified from genomic DNA with a multiplex PCR assay. The amplified TCR beta libraries were sequenced on the Illumina HiSeq System as 87-base-pair reads. The authors' pipeline ran thus. A later analysis tallied 75 million to 95 million unique TCR beta chains across the 666 repertoires, and some 10 million of those chains were shared by two or more donors. A nearest-neighbor algorithm error-corrected the raw reads and collapsed the reads into unique sequences, merging closely related sequences to remove PCR and sequencing errors. To assign V, D and J gene segments, CDR3 sequences were aligned to IMGT reference sequences. For a sequence to be retained, at least a six-nucleotide match to both a V gene segment and a J gene segment was required. Rearrangements were classified as productive when the CDR3 lacked stop codons and remained in frame with V and J, and all other rearrangements were classified as non-productive. Following IMGT convention, CDR3 was defined as the stretch from the second conserved V-encoded cysteine up to the conserved J-encoded phenylalanine. In an earlier analysis of around 640 of the donors, sequences lacking an unambiguous match to a single V gene segment were excluded. An earlier analysis of 500 to 700 of the donors classified V segments as functional when productive rearrangements were above 56.7% and as segregating when the standard deviation between donors was above 5%. A statistical classification framework was built for diagnosing cytomegalovirus status from the catalog of TCR beta chain sequences. In a later analysis, V and J genes were assigned by comparing TCR nucleotide sequences against IMGT/GENE-DB human TR gene sequences. Using the TCRdist pipeline, a later analysis assigned CDR3 sequences along with most-parsimonious VDJ recombination scenarios. A later analysis defined each TCR beta chain by its CDR3 amino acid sequence plus V-gene family, and excluded reads lacking a unique V-gene family. In a later analysis, 450 to 600 highly shared, low-generation-probability nucleotide sequences were removed to address suspected cross-contamination and a sequencing artifact. A later analysis calculated a clonal expansion index for each public chain from normalized within-repertoire ranks of inferred template counts. A later analysis computed generation probabilities with a VDJ recombination model fitted to out-of-frame rearrangements, and checked the results against IGoR. In a later analysis, TCR-TCR, TCR-HLA and TCR-CMV co-occurrence was scored with hypergeometric tests, and a repertoire-size bias correction was applied to TCR pairs. A later analysis estimated false discovery rates by permuting HLA or CMV assignments 20 times. In a later analysis, co-occurring TCRs were grouped with DBSCAN, and TCRdist sequence similarity was added when clustering was performed within HLA-allele-positive subsets. Repertoires with fewer than 30,000 or more than 120,000 public chains, plus five repertoires with anomalous nucleotide sharing, were excluded from co-occurrence clustering. As stored in TCRdb, this immuneACCESS dataset retains in-frame rearrangements with V and J assigned. A fraction of the clones does not appear; measured against another copy, unresolved V genes explain less than half of the discrepancy, and the remainder lacks a known reason. V and J calls and clone size come straight from that table; D and trimming were deduced from the DNA. Counted in this sample were approximately 160,000 clones; roughly 74% of them appeared once. The top ten clonotypes cover around 4.6% of the sample.

From the germline V gene (reference sequence), CDR1 is SEHNR and CDR2 is FQNEAQ. V is reduced by 1 base and J by 7 bases, leaving a spacing of 10 bases between them. Taken from cysteine to phenylalanine, the CDR3 has 14 residues. Left in the record is the CDR3 DNA by itself, 42 bases read in frame from the first base. Material for sequencing was PBMCs. This clonotype was sampled from a male donor in good health and CMV-seronegative. The chain was built from TRBV7-9 and TRBJ1-4, with the D segment identity uncertain. This receptor carries the CDR3 CASSLVGVAEKLFF. The bases are TGTGCCAGCAGCTTAGTGGGCGTCGCTGAAAAACTGTTTTTT.